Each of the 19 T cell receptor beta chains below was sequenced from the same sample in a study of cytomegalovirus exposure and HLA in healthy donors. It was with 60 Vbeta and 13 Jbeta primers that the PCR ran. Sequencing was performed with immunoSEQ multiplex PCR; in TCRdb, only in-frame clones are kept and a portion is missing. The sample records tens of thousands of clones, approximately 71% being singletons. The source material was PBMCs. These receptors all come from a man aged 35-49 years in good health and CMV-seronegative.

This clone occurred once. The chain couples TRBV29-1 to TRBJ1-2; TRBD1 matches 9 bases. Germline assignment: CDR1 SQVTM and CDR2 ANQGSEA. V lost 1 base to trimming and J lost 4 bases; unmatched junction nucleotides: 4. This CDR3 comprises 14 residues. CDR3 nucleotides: TGCAGCGTTGAAGGTACAGGGGGCAGCTATGGCTACACCTTC. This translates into CSVEGTGGSYGYTF.

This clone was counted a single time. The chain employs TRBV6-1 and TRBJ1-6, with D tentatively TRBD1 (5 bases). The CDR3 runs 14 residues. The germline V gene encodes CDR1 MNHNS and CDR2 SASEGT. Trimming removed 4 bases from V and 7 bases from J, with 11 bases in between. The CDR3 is CASSVTGGNSPLHF. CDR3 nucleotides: TGTGCCAGCAGTGTCACAGGCGGCAATTCACCCCTCCACTTT.

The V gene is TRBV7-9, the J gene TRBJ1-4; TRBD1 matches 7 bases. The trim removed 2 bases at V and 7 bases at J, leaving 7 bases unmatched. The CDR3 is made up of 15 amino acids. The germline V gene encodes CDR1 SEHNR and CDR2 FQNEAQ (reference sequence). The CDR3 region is CASSLPGQIVEKLFF. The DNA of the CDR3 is TGTGCCAGCAGCTTACCGGGACAGATTGTTGAAAAACTGTTTTTT.

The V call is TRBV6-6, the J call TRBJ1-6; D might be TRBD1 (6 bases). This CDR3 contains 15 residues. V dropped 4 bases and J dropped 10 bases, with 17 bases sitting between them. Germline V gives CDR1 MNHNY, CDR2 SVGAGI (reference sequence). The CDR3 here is CASSLGDRSPSPLHF. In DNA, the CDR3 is TGTGCCAGCAGTTTGGGCGACAGGTCACCATCACCCCTCCACTTT.

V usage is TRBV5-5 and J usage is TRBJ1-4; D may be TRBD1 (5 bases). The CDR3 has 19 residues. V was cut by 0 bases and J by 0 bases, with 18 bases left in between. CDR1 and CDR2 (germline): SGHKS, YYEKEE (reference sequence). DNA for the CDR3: TGTGCCAGCAGCTTGGAAGGGGTGGTCAGACCAGCAACTAATGAAAAACTGTTTTTT. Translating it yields CASSLEGVVRPATNEKLFF.

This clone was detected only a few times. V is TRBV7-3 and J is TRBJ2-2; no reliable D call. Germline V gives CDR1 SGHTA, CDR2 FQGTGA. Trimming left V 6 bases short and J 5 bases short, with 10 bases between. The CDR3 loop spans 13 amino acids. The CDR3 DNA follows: TGTGCCAGCAGTGCCAAACGGACCGGGGAGCTGTTTTTT. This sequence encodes CASSAKRTGELFF.

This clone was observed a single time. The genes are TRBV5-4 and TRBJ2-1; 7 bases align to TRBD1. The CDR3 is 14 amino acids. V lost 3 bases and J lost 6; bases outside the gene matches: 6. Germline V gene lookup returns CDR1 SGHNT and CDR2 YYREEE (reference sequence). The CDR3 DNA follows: TGTGCCAGCAGCTCCCGGGACAGCTTCAATGAGCAGTTCTTC. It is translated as CASSSRDSFNEQFF.

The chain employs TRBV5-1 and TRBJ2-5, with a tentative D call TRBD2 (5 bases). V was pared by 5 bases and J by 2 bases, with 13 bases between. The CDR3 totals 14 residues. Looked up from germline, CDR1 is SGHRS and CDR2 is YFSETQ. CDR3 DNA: TGCGCCAGCAGTTTTAGCGAGATACAAGAGACCCAGTACTTC. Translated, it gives CASSFSEIQETQYF.

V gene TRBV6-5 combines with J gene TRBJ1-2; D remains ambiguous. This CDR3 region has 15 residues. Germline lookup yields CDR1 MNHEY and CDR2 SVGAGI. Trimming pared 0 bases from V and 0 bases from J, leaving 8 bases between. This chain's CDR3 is CASSYSGDSNYGYTF. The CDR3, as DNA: TGTGCCAGCAGTTACTCCGGGGATTCTAACTATGGCTACACCTTC.

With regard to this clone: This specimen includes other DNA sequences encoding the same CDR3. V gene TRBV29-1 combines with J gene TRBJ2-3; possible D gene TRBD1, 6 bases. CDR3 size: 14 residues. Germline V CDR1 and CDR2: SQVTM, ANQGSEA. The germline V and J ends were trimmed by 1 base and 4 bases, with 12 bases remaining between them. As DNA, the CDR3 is TGCAGCGTTGAAGGGACGTCAGGGGCAGATACGCAGTATTTT. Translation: CSVEGTSGADTQYF.

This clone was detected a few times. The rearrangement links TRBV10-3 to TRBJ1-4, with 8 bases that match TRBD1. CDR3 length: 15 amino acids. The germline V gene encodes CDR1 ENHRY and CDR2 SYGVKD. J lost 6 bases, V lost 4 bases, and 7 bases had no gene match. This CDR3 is CAISARQGIDEKLFF. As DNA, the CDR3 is TGTGCCATCAGTGCCCGACAGGGGATTGATGAAAAACTGTTTTTT.

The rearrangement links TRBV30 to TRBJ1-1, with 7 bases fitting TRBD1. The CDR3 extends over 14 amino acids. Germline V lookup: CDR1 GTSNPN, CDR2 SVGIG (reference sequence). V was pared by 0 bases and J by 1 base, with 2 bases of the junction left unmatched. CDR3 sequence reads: CAWSVHRGNTEAFF. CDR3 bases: TGTGCCTGGAGTGTACACAGGGGGAACACTGAAGCTTTCTTT.

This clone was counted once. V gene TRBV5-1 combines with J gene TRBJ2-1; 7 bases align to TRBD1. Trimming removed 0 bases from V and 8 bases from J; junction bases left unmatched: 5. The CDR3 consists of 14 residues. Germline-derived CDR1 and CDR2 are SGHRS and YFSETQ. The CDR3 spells CASSLAGQGDEQFF. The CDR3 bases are TGCGCCAGCAGCTTGGCCGGCCAGGGGGATGAGCAGTTCTTC.

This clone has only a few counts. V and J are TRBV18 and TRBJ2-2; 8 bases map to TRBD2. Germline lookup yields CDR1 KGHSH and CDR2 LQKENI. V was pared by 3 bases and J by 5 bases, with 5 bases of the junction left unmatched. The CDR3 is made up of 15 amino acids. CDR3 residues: CASSPAAGATGELFF. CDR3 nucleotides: TGTGCCAGCTCACCGGCAGCGGGGGCTACCGGGGAGCTGTTTTTT. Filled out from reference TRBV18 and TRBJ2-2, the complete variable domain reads NAGVMQNPRHLVRRRGQEARLRCSPMKGHSHVYWYRQLPEEGLKFMVYLQKENIIDESGMPKERFSAEFPKEGPSILRIQQVVRGDSAAYFCASSPAAGATGELFFGEGSRLTVL.

The CDR3 spells CASSFGGGTDTQYF. CDR3 nucleotide sequence: TGTGCCAGCAGTTTTGGGGGCGGCACAGATACGCAGTATTTT. The gene calls are TRBV28 and TRBJ2-3, with D tentatively TRBD1 (6 bases). V lost 3 bases and J 1 base, leaving 8 bases between the germline ends. The CDR3 covers 14 residues. Looked up from germline, CDR1 is MDHEN and CDR2 is SYDVKM.

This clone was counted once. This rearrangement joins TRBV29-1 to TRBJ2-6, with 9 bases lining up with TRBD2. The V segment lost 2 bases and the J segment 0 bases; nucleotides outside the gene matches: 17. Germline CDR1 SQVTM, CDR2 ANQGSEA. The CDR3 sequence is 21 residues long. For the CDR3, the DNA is TGCAGCGTTGAACTACGTCCTAGCGGGGATTTTATAGGCTCTGGGGCCAACGTCCTGACTTTC. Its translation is CSVELRPSGDFIGSGANVLTF.

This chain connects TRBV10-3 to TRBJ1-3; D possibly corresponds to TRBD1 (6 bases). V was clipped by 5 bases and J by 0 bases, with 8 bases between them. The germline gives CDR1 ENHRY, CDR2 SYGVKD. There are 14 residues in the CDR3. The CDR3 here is CAISTGPSGNTIYF. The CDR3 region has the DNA TGTGCCATCAGTACAGGGCCCTCTGGAAACACCATATATTTT.

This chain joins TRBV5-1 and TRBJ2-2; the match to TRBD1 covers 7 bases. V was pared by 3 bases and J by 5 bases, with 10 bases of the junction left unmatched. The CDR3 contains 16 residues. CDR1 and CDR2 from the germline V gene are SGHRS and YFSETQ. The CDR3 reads CASSWRQGQLTGELFF. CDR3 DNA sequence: TGCGCCAGCAGCTGGCGACAGGGTCAGCTGACCGGGGAGCTGTTTTTT.

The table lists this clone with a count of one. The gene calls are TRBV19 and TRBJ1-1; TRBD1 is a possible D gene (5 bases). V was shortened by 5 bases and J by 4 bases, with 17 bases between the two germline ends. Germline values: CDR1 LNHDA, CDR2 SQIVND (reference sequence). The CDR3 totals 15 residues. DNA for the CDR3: TGTGCCAGTAGTCGGCGGGACCTCCCGGGCACTGAAGCTTTCTTT. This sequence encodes CASSRRDLPGTEAFF.